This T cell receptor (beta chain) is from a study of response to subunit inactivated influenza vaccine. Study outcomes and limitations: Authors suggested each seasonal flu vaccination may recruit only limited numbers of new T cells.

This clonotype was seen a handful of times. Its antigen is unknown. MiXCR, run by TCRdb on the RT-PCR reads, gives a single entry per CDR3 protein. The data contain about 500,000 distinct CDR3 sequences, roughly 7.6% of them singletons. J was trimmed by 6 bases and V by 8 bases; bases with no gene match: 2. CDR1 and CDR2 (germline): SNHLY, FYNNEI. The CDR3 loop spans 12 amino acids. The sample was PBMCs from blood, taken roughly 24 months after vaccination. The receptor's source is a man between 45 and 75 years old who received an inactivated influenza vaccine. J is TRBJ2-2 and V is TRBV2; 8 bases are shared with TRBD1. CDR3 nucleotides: TGTGCCAGCGTGGGACAGGCCGGGGAGCTGTTTTTT. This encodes CASVGQAGELFF.